Sequencing of this T cell receptor (beta chain) was carried out in a study of beta chain features in type 1 diabetes. Background on the study: Age, gender and cell yields were alike across patients and healthy donors. Study results and limitations: Type 1 diabetes patients had TCRB CDR3s that were shorter (moderately but significantly so) in all four CD4+ subsets. For type 1 diabetes patients, VDJ junctions showed fewer insertions and more deletions.

With regard to this clone: What it binds is unknown.

Germline values: CDR1 SGHTA, CDR2 FQGNSA. The junction had 3 bases not matched to a gene; V was cut back by 5 bases and J by 0 bases. This CDR3 spans 15 amino acids. The sequenced template was cDNA made from the entire isolated RNA. For naive, central memory and regulatory T cell samples, reads averaged around 3.6 million. Generated by immunoSEQ multiplex PCR, the TCRdb table keeps only in-frame clones and is missing some. The sample carries hundreds of thousands of clones, 30% recorded once. This sequence originates from a man younger than 35 in good health. The rearrangement joins TRBV7-2 to TRBJ2-2; 7 bases are a match to TRBD2. Sequenced: naive CD4+ T cells from blood. The CDR3 DNA reads as TGTGCCAGCAGCCGTGGACTAGCGAACACCGGGGAGCTGTTTTTT. Its protein is CASSRGLANTGELFF.